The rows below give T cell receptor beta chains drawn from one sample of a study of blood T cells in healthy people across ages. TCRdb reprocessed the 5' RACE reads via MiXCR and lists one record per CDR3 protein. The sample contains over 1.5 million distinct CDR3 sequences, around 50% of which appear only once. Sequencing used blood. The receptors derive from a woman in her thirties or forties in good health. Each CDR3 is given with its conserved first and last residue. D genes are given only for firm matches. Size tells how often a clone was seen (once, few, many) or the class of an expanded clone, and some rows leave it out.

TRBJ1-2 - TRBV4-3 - CASSQGAVQSYGYTF TGCGCCAGCAGCCAAGGTGCAGTACAGTCCTATGGCTACACCTTC
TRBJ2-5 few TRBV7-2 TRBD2 CASSPRTSGVSETQYF TGTGCCAGCAGCCCTCGGACTAGCGGGGTTTCAGAGACCCAGTACTTC
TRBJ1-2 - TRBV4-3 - CASSQETRGTRGRSVQGYTF TGCGCCAGCAGCCAAGAAACCCGCGGTACCCGGGGCAGAAGCGTGCAAGGCTACACCTTC
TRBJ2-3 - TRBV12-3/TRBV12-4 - CASSWAATRRSTDTQYF TGTGCCAGCAGTTGGGCTGCGACCCGACGGAGCACAGATACGCAGTATTTT
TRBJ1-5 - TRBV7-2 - CASSLGGKWSNQPQHF TGTGCCAGCAGCTTAGGGGGGAAGTGGAGCAATCAGCCCCAGCATTTT
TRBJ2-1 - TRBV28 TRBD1 CASISYRGRSSYNEQFF TGTGCCAGCATCTCCTACAGGGGGCGAAGCTCCTACAATGAGCAGTTCTTC
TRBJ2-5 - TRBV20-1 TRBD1 CKSTGDETQYF TGCAAATCGACAGGGGATGAGACCCAGTACTTC
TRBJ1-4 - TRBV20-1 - CSARGRQEKLFF TGCAGTGCTAGAGGGAGACAGGAAAAACTGTTTTTT
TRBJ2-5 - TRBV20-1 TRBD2 CSASPAGAYNEQYF TGCAGTGCTAGTCCAGCGGGGGCCTACAATGAGCAGTACTTC
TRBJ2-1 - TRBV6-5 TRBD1 CASSQNGQGNNEQFF TGTGCCAGCAGTCAGAATGGACAGGGGAACAATGAGCAGTTCTTC
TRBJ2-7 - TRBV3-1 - CASSQSFHEQYF TGTGCCAGCAGCCAATCGTTCCACGAGCAGTACTTC
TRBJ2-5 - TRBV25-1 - CASSILPETQYF TGTGCCAGCAGTATTCTCCCGGAGACCCAGTACTTC
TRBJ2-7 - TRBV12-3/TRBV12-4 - CASSRRVGEGYEQYF TGTGCCAGCAGCCGAAGGGTCGGTGAGGGTTACGAGCAGTACTTC
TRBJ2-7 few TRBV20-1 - CSADDYEQYF TGCAGTGCGGACGACTACGAGCAGTACTTC
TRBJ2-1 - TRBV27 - CASSSRDAGFNYNEQFF TGTGCCAGCTCCTCCCGGGACGCCGGGTTCAACTACAATGAGCAGTTCTTC
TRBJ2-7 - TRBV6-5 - CASRPGLKSYEQYF TGTGCCAGCAGACCGGGCCTCAAGTCCTACGAGCAGTACTTC
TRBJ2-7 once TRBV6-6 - CASSPILRGDYEQYF TGTGCCAGCAGTCCTATTTTGAGGGGGGACTACGAGCAGTACTTC
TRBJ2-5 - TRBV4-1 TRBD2 CASSQDTLAAPQETQYF TGCGCCAGCAGCCAAGATACGCTAGCGGCACCCCAAGAGACCCAGTACTTC
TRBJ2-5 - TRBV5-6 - CASTLGRQETQYF TGTGCCAGCACCCTGGGAAGACAAGAGACCCAGTACTTC
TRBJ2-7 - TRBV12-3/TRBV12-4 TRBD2 CASSRSGSGEQYF TGTGCCAGCAGCCGTAGCGGGAGCGGCGAGCAGTACTTC
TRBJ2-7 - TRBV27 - CASSFGVDYEQYF TGTGCCAGCAGTTTTGGGGTGGACTACGAGCAGTACTTC
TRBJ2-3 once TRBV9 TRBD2 CASSSKGGGGSTDTQYF TGTGCCAGCAGCTCTAAAGGAGGCGGGGGAAGCACAGATACGCAGTATTTT
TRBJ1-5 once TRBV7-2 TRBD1 CASSLAVLGQGQPQHF TGTGCCAGCAGCTTAGCGGTGTTGGGACAGGGTCAGCCCCAGCATTTT
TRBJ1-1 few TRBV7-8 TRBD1 CASSPRQGTLNTEAFF TGTGCCAGCAGCCCCAGACAGGGGACCTTGAACACTGAAGCTTTCTTT
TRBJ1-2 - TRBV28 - CASSFGPYGYTF TGTGCCAGCAGCTTCGGACCTTATGGCTACACCTTC
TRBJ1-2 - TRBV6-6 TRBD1 CASSIGTGDGYTF TGTGCCAGCAGTATCGGGACAGGGGATGGCTACACCTTC
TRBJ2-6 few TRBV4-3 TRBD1 CASSPRQGGSSGANVLTF TGCGCCAGCAGCCCCCGACAGGGGGGGAGCTCTGGGGCCAACGTCCTGACTTTC
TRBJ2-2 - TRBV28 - CASSLSPPLKPTGELFF TGTGCCAGCAGTTTATCCCCACCCTTGAAACCTACCGGGGAGCTGTTTTTT
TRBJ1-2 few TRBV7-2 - CASSLESVIYGYTF TGTGCCAGCAGCTTAGAATCGGTTATCTATGGCTACACCTTC
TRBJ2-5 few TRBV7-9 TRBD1 CASSFGDRGTRETQYF TGTGCCAGCAGCTTCGGGGACAGGGGTACCAGAGAGACCCAGTACTTC
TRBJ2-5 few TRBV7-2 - CASSLAVGVRQETQYF TGTGCCAGCAGCTTAGCGGTGGGGGTTCGCCAAGAGACCCAGTACTTC
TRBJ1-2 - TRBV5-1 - CASSLDRDRDGCTF TGCGCCAGCAGCTTGGACAGGGACCGGGATGGCTGCACCTTC
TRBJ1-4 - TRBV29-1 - CSVVVSGEKLFF TGCAGCGTTGTTGTTTCTGGTGAAAAACTGTTTTTT
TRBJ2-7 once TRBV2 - CASKVAGTLNYEQYF TGTGCCAGCAAGGTGGCCGGGACCTTAAACTACGAGCAGTACTTC
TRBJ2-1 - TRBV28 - CASRRARPQGDEQFF TGTGCCAGCAGGAGAGCGCGCCCCCAGGGAGATGAGCAGTTCTTC
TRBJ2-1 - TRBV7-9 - CASSSQGFHNEQFF TGTGCCAGCAGCTCCCAAGGGTTTCACAATGAGCAGTTCTTC
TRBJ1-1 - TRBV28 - CASMVRTEAFF TGTGCCAGCATGGTTCGAACTGAAGCTTTCTTT
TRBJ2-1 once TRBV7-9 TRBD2 CASSGTSGGSSSYNEQFF TGTGCCAGCAGTGGGACTAGCGGGGGGAGCAGCTCCTACAATGAGCAGTTCTTC
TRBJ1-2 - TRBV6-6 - CASTPEHVYGYTF TGTGCCAGCACCCCTGAACATGTCTATGGCTACACCTTC
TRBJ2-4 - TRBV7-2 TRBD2 CASSLGAGGQGIQYF TGTGCCAGCAGCTTAGGAGCGGGGGGGCAGGGCATTCAGTACTTC
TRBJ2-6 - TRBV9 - CATSGAGANVLTF TGTGCCACTTCGGGGGCTGGGGCCAACGTCCTGACTTTC
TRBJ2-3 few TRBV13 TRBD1 CASSLRQGRFTDTQYF TGTGCCAGCAGCCTTAGACAGGGACGGTTCACAGATACGCAGTATTTT
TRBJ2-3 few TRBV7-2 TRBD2 CASSLALGLAGAADTQYF TGTGCCAGCAGCTTAGCTTTGGGACTAGCGGGGGCGGCAGATACGCAGTATTTT
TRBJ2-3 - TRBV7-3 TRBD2 CASSGAGGITDTQYF TGTGCCAGCAGCGGGGCGGGGGGTATCACAGATACGCAGTATTTT
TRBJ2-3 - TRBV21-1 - CTSFFGTFKMDTQYF TGTACCAGCTTTTTCGGGACGTTCAAGATGGATACGCAGTATTTT
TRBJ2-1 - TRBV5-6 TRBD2 CASSPATGGSYNEQFF TGTGCCAGCAGCCCGGCGACGGGGGGCTCCTACAATGAGCAGTTCTTC
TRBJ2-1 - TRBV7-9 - CATRGGGENNEQFF TGTGCCACCCGGGGAGGGGGGGAGAACAATGAGCAGTTCTTC
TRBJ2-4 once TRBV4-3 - CASSQASIGTGNIQYF TGCGCCAGCAGCCAAGCCTCCATAGGGACGGGTAACATTCAGTACTTC
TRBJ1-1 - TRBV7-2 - CASSFGWNTEAFF TGTGCCAGCAGCTTTGGGTGGAACACTGAAGCTTTCTTT
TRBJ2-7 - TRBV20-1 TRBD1 CSAREGTGPYEQYF TGCAGTGCTAGAGAAGGGACAGGGCCCTACGAGCAGTACTTC
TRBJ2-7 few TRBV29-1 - CSVAQVNYEQYF TGCAGCGTTGCACAGGTTAACTACGAGCAGTACTTC
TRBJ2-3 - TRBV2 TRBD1 CASSEAGQPTDTQYF TGTGCCAGCAGTGAAGCGGGACAGCCCACAGATACGCAGTATTTT
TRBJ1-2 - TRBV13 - CASSSRQIRNYGYTF TGTGCCAGCAGCTCCCGCCAGATCCGGAACTATGGCTACACCTTC
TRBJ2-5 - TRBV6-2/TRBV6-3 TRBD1 CASSRQGEGEQYF TGTGCCAGCAGTCGACAGGGGGAAGGAGAGCAGTACTTC
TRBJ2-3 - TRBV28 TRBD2 CASSGPGLAVEDTQYF TGTGCCAGCAGTGGCCCGGGACTAGCGGTCGAAGATACGCAGTATTTT